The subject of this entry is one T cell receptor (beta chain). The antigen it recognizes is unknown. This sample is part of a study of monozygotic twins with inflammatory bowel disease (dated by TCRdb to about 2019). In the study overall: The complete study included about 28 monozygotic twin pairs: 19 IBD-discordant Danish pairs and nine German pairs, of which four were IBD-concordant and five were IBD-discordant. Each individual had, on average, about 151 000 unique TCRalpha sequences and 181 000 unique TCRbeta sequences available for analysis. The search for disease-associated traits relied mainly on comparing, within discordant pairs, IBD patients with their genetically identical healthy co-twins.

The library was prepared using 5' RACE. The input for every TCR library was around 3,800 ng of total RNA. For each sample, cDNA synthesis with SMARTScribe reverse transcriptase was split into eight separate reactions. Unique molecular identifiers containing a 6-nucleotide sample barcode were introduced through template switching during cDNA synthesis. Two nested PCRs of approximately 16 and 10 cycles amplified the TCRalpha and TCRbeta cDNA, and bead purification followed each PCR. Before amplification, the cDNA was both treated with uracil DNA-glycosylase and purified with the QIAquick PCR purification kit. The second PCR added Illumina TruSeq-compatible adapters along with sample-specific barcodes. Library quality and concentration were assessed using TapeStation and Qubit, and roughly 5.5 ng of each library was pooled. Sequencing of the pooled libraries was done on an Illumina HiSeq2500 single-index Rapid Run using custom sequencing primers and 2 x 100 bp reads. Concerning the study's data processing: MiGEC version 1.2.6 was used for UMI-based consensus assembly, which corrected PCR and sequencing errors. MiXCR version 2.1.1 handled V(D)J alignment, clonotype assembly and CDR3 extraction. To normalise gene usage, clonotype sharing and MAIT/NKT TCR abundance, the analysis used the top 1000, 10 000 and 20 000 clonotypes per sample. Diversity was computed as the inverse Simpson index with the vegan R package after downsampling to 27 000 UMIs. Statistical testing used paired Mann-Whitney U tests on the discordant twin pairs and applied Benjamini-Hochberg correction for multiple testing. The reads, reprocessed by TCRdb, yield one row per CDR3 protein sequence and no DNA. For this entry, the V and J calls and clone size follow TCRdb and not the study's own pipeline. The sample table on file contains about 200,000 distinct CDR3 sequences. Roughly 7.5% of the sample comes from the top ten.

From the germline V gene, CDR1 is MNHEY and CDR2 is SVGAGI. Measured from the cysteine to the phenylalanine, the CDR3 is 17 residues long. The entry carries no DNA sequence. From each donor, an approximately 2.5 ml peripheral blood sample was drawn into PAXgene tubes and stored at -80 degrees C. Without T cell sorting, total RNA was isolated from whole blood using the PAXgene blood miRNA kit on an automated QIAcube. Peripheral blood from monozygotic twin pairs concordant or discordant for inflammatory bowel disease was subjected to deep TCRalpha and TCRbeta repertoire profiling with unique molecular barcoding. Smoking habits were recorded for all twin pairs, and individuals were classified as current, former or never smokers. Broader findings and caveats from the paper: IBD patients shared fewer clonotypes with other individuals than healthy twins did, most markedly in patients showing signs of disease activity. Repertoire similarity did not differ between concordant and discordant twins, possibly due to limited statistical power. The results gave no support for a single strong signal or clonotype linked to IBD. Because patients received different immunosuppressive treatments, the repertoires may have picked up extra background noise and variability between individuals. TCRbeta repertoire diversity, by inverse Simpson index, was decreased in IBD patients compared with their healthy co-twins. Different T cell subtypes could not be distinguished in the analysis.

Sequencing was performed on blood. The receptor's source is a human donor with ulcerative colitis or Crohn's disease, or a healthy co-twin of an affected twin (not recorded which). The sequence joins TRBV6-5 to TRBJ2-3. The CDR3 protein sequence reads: CASSYRAAETITDTQYF.